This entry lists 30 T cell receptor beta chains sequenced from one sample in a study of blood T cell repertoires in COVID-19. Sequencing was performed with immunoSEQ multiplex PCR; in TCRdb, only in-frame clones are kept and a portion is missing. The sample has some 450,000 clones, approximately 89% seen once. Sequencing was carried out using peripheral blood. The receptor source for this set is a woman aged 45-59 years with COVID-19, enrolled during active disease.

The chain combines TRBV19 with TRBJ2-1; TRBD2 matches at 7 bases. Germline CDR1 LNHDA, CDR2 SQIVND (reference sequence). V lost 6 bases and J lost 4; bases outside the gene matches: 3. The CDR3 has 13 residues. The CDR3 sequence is CASRGGGYNEQFF. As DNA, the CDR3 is TGTGCCAGTAGAGGCGGGGGTTACAATGAGCAGTTCTTC.

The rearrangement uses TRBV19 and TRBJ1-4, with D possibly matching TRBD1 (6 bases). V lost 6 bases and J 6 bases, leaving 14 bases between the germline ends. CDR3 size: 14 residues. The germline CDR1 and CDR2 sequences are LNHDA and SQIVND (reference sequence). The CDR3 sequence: CASSPGTRHEKLFF. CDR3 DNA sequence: TGTGCCAGTAGCCCGGGGACAAGACATGAAAAACTGTTTTTT.

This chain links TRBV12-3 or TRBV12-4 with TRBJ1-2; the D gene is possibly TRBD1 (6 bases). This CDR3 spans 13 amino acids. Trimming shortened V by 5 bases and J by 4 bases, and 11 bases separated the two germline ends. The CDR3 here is CASSTGTFYGYTF. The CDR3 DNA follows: TGTGCCAGCAGTACCGGGACATTCTATGGCTACACCTTC.

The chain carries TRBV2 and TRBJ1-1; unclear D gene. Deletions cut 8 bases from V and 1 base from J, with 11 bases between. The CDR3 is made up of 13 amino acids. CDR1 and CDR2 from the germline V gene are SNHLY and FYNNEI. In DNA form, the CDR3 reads TGTGCCAGCTCCTTGGAGGGGAACACTGAAGCTTTCTTT. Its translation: CASSLEGNTEAFF.

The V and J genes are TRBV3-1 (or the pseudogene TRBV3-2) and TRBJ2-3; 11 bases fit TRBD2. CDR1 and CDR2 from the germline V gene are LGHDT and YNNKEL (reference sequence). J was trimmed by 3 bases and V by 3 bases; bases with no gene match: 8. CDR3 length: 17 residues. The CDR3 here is CASSQRLAGGFTDTQYF. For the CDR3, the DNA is TGTGCCAGCAGCCAGCGGCTAGCGGGGGGATTTACAGATACGCAGTATTTT.

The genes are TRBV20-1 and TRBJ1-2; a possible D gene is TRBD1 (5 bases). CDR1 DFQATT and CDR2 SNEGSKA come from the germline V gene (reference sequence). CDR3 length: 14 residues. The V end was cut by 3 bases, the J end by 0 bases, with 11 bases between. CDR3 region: CSASTGPANYGYTF. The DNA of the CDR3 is TGCAGTGCTAGTACAGGACCCGCTAACTATGGCTACACCTTC.

CDR3 protein: CATSDTGTGGDYGYTF. In DNA, the CDR3 is TGTGCCACCAGTGATACCGGGACAGGAGGGGACTATGGCTACACCTTC. This chain joins TRBV24-1 and TRBJ1-2; TRBD1 matches 8 bases. The CDR3 has 16 amino acids. The V segment lost 3 bases and the J segment 3 bases; nucleotides outside the gene matches: 8. The germline CDR1 and CDR2 sequences are KGHDR and SFDVKD.

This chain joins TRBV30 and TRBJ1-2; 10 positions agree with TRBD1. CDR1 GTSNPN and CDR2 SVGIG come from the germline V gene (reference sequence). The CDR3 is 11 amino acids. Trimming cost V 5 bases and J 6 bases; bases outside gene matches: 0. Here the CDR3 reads CAWGTGDGYTF. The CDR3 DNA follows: TGTGCCTGGGGGACAGGGGATGGCTACACCTTC. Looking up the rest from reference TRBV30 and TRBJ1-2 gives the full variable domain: SQTIHQWPATLVQPVGSPLSLECTVEGTSNPNLYWYRQAAGRGLQLLFYSVGIGQISSEVPQNLSASRPQDRQFILSSKKLLLSDSGFYLCAWGTGDGYTFGSGTRLTVV.

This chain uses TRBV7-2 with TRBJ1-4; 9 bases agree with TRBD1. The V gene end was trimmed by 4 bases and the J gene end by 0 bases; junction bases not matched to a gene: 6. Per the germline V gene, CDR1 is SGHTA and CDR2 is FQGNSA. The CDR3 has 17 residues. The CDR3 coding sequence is TGTGCCAGCAGCTGGCCGGGACAGGGAGCAACTAATGAAAAACTGTTTTTT. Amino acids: CASSWPGQGATNEKLFF.

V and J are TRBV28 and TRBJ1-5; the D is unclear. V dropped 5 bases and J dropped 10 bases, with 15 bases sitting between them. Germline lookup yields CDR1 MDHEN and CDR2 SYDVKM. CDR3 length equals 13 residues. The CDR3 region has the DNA TGTGCCAGCAGTCCAAACCCCCCGGTCCCCCAGCATTTT. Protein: CASSPNPPVPQHF.

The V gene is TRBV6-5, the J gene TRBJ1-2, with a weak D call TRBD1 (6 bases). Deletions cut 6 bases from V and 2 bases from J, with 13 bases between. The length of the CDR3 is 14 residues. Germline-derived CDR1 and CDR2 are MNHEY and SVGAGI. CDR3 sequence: CASRQDSWNYGYTF. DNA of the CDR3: TGTGCCAGCAGACAGGACAGCTGGAACTATGGCTACACCTTC.

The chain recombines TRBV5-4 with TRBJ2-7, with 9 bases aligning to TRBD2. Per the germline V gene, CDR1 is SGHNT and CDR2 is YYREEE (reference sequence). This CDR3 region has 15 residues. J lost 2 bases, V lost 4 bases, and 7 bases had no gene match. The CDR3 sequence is CASSPPGTSPYEQYF. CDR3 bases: TGTGCCAGCAGCCCACCCGGGACTAGCCCCTACGAGCAGTACTTC.

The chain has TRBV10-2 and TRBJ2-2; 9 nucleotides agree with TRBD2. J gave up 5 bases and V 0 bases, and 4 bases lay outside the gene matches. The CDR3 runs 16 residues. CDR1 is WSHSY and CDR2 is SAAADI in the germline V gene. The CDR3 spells CASSESNSGGTGELFF. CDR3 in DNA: TGCGCCAGCAGTGAGTCGAATAGCGGGGGTACCGGGGAGCTGTTTTTT.

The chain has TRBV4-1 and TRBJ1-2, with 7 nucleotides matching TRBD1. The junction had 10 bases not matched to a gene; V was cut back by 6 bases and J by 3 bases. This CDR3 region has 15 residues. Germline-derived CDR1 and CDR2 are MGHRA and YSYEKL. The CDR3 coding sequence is TGCGCCAGCAGTCAGACAGGGCCCCACTACTATGGCTACACCTTC. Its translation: CASSQTGPHYYGYTF.

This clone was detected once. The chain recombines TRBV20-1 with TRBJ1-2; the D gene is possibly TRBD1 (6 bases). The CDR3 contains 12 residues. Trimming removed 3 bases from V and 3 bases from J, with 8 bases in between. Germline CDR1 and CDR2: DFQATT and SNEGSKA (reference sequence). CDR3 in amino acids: CSASPGDYGYTF. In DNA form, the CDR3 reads TGCAGTGCTAGTCCAGGGGACTATGGCTACACCTTC.

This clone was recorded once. CDR3 residues: CAISESGTSDEQFF. Written as DNA, the CDR3 is TGTGCCATCAGTGAGTCGGGGACTAGCGATGAGCAGTTCTTC. This rearrangement joins TRBV10-3 to TRBJ2-1, with 10 bases fitting TRBD2. This CDR3 has 14 residues. With 0 bases clipped from V and 8 bases from J, the junction kept 1 base outside the gene matches. The germline gives CDR1 ENHRY, CDR2 SYGVKD.

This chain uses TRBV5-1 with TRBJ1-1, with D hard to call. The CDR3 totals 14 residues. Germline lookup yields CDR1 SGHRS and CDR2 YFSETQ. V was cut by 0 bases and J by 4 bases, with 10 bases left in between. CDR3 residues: CASSLGGGITEAFF. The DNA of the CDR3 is TGCGCCAGCAGCTTGGGTGGCGGGATCACTGAAGCTTTCTTT.

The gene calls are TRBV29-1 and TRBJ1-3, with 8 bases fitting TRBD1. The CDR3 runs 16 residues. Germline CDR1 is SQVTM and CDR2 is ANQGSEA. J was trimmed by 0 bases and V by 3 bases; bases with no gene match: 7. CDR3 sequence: CSVEGTGQSSGNTIYF. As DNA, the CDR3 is TGCAGCGTTGAGGGGACAGGCCAGAGCTCTGGAAACACCATATATTTT. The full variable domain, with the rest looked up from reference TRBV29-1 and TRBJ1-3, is SAVISQKPSRDICQRGTSLTIQCQVDSQVTMMFWYRQQPGQSLTLIATANQGSEATYESGFVIDKFPISRPNLTFSTLTVSNMSPEDSSIYLCSVEGTGQSSGNTIYFGEGSWLTVV.

This chain's CDR3 is CAWSTTGVNGYTF. CDR3 nucleotides: TGTGCCTGGAGTACTACAGGGGTAAATGGCTACACCTTC. The genes are TRBV30 and TRBJ1-2; 7 bases are a match to TRBD1. The J segment lost 6 bases and the V segment lost 2 bases, leaving 6 bases of the junction unmatched. This CDR3 is built from 13 residues. The germline V gene encodes CDR1 GTSNPN and CDR2 SVGIG (reference sequence). The whole variable domain, filled in from reference TRBV30 and TRBJ1-2, reads SQTIHQWPATLVQPVGSPLSLECTVEGTSNPNLYWYRQAAGRGLQLLFYSVGIGQISSEVPQNLSASRPQDRQFILSSKKLLLSDSGFYLCAWSTTGVNGYTFGSGTRLTVV.

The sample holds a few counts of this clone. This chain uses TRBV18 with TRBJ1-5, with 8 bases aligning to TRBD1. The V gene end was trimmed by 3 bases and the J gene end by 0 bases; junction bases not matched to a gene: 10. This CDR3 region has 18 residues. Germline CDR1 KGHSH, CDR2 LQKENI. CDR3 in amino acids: CASSPAGGAMGSNQPQHF. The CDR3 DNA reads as TGTGCCAGCTCACCTGCAGGGGGCGCAATGGGTAGCAATCAGCCCCAGCATTTT.

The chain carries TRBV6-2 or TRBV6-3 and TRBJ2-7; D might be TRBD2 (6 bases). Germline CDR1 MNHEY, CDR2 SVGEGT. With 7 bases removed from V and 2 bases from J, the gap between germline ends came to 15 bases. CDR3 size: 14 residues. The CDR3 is CASTPAGIPYEQYF. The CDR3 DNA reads TGTGCCAGCACCCCCGCGGGGATCCCCTACGAGCAGTACTTC.

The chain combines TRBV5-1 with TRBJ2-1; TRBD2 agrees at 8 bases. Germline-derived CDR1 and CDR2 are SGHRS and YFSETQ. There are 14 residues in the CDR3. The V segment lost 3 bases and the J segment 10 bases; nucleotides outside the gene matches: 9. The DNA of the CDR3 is TGCGCCAGCAGCTCCGGGACTAGTCCTAGCGAGCAGTTCTTC. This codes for CASSSGTSPSEQFF.

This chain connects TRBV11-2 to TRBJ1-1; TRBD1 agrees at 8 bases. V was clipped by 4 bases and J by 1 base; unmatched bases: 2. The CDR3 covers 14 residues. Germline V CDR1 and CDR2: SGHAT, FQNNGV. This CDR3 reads CASSSDRGNTEAFF. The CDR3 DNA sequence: TGTGCCAGCAGCTCCGACAGGGGGAACACTGAAGCTTTCTTT.

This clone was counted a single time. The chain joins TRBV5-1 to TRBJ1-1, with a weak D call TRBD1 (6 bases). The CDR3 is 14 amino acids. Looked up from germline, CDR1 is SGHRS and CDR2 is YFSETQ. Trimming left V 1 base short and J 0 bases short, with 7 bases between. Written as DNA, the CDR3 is TGCGCCAGCAGCTTGACAGGGATGAACACTGAAGCTTTCTTT. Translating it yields CASSLTGMNTEAFF.

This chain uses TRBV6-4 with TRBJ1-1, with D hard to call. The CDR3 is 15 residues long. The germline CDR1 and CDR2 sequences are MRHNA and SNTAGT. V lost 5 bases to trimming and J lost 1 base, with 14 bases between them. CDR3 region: CASSTQATGNTEAFF. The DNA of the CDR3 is TGTGCCAGCAGTACTCAGGCTACTGGGAACACTGAAGCTTTCTTT.

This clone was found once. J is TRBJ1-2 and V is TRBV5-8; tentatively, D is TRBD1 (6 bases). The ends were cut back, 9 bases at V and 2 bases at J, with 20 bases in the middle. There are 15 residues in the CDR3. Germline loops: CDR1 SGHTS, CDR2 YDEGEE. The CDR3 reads CANNYNRAKNYGYTF. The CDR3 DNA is TGTGCCAACAACTACAACAGGGCCAAGAACTATGGCTACACCTTC.

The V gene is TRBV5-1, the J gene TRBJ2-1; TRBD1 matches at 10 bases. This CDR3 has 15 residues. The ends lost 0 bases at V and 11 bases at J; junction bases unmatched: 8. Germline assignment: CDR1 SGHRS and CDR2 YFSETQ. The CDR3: CASSLGQGAARQQFF. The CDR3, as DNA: TGCGCCAGCAGCTTGGGACAGGGGGCGGCCAGGCAGCAGTTCTTC.

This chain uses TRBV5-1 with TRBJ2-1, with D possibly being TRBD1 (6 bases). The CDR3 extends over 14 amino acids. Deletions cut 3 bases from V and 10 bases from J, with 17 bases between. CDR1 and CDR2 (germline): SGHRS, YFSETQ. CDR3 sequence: CASSSDSWLGEQFF. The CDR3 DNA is TGCGCCAGCAGCTCGGACAGCTGGTTGGGGGAGCAGTTCTTC.

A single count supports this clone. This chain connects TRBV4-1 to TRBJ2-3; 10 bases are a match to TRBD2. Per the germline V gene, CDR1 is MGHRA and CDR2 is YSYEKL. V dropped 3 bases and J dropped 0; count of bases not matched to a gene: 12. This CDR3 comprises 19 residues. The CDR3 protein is CASSQITSGDYVSTDTQYF. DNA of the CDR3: TGCGCCAGCAGCCAGATTACTAGCGGGGATTATGTTAGCACAGATACGCAGTATTTT.

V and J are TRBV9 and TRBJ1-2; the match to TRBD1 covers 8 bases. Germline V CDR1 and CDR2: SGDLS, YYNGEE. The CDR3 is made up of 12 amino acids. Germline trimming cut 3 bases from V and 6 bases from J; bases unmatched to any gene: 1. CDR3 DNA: TGTGCCAGCAGCGCGACAGGGGATGGCTACACCTTC. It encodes CASSATGDGYTF.